This is a list of T cell receptor beta chains from one sample in a study of cytomegalovirus exposure and HLA in healthy donors. Profiled with immunoSEQ multiplex PCR; TCRdb holds only in-frame clones, not every one. The sample records around 99,000 clones, about three quarters being singletons. The sample was PBMCs. The receptor set was obtained from a man aged 50 to 59 in good health and CMV-seropositive. CDR3s include the opening cysteine and the closing phenylalanine or tryptophan. The order of the fields is D gene, CDR3 length, V gene, J gene, clone size, CDR3 DNA, CDR3 protein. A D gene is named only where the DNA matches it firmly. Only some rows state a clone size, as once, few, many or a class for expanded clones.

>TRBD1|16|TRBV15|TRBJ2-1|once
TGTGCCACCAGCAACAGACAGGACAGGGTTTACAATGAGCAGTTCTTC
CATSNRQDRVYNEQFF
>NA|15|TRBV6-5|TRBJ2-7|NA
TGTGCCAGCAGTTACGGTGGGGCTATATCCTACGAGCAGTACTTC
CASSYGGAISYEQYF
>NA|13|TRBV27|TRBJ1-1|NA
TGTGCCAGCAGGAGAGTAATGAACACTGAAGCTTTCTTT
CASRRVMNTEAFF
>TRBD1|15|TRBV28|TRBJ1-1|NA
TGTGCCAGCAGTGCAGGACAGGCCTGGAACACTGAAGCTTTCTTT
CASSAGQAWNTEAFF
>NA|15|TRBV30|TRBJ1-2|NA
TGTGCCTGGAGTGTACGGACAGTTCCTAACTATGGCTACACCTTC
CAWSVRTVPNYGYTF
>TRBD2|13|TRBV30|TRBJ2-5|NA
TGTGCCTGGGATGCGGGACTAGGGAAGACCCAGTACTTC
CAWDAGLGKTQYF
>TRBD1|16|TRBV28|TRBJ1-5|NA
TGTGCCAGCAGTTTTATAACAGGGGATGACAATCAGCCCCAGCATTTT
CASSFITGDDNQPQHF
>NA|14|TRBV25-1|TRBJ1-6|NA
TGTGCCAGCAGTGAGTTGAGGGTCGGGTCACCCCTCCACTTT
CASSELRVGSPLHF
>NA|13|TRBV5-1|TRBJ2-2|NA
TGCGCCAGCAGCTTGATGGAGAGAGGGGAGCTGTTTTTT
CASSLMERGELFF
>NA|15|TRBV6-5|TRBJ1-1|NA
TGTGCCAGCAGTTACGATGCGAGAATGAACACTGAAGCTTTCTTT
CASSYDARMNTEAFF
>NA|16|TRBV9|TRBJ2-7|NA
TGTGCCAGCAGCGTAGGGGGAGGGGGGATTGAGTACGAGCAGTACTTC
CASSVGGGGIEYEQYF
>NA|16|TRBV6-5|TRBJ1-1|NA
TGTGCCAGCAGTTCCTCTTTTGTAGAATTGAACACTGAAGCTTTCTTT
CASSSSFVELNTEAFF
>TRBD2|20|TRBV4-3|TRBJ2-1|few
TGCGCCAGCAGCCAAGATTTGACTAGCGGGGGGGCCCTCTTGTACAATGAGCAGTTCTTC
CASSQDLTSGGALLYNEQFF
>TRBD1|14|TRBV27|TRBJ1-1|NA
TGTGCCAGCACCTTGACAGGGCCAGGGACTGAAGCTTTCTTT
CASTLTGPGTEAFF
>TRBD2|16|TRBV7-2|TRBJ2-3|NA
TGTGCCAGCAGTCCAGTGCCCGGACTAGCGGGGCTCACGCAGTATTTT
CASSPVPGLAGLTQYF
>TRBD1|14|TRBV28|TRBJ2-7|once
TGTGCCAGCAGTTTGACAGGGGGCTCCTACGAGCAGTACTTC
CASSLTGGSYEQYF
>NA|14|TRBV18|TRBJ2-7|NA
TGTGCCAGCTCACCACCTCTAGGAATCTACGAGCAGTACTTC
CASSPPLGIYEQYF
>NA|14|TRBV7-7|TRBJ2-2|NA
TGTGCCAGCAGCTCCGACGGGGGGCCCGGGGAGCTGTTTTTT
CASSSDGGPGELFF
>TRBD2|16|TRBV29-1|TRBJ2-7|NA
TGCAGCGTGTGCGCCCTGCGGGGGGCCCTAACCTATGAGCAGTACTTC
CSVCALRGALTYEQYF
>NA|14|TRBV10-3|TRBJ1-1|NA
TGTGCCATCTCGGTTGTAGGGGTGAACACTGAAGCTTTCTTT
CAISVVGVNTEAFF
>NA|14|TRBV5-1|TRBJ1-1|few
TGCGCCAGCAGCTTGTTAGCAGGAGGCACTGAAGCTTTCTTT
CASSLLAGGTEAFF
>NA|16|TRBV7-9|TRBJ2-2|NA
TGTGCCAGCAGCTTGTCCAAGGGGTCGAACACCGGGGAGCTGTTTTTT
CASSLSKGSNTGELFF
>TRBD2|16|TRBV5-1|TRBJ2-1|NA
TGCGCCAGCAGCCTCCCGACTAGCGGGGGGTACAATGAGCAGTTCTTC
CASSLPTSGGYNEQFF
>NA|16|TRBV11-2|TRBJ1-1|NA
TGTGCCAGCAGCCCACGGGAGGGGGGGCTGAACACTGAAGCTTTCTTT
CASSPREGGLNTEAFF
>TRBD2|12|TRBV2|TRBJ2-1|few
TGTGCCAGCCGGGACTATTACAATGAGCAGTTCTTC
CASRDYYNEQFF
>NA|11|TRBV29-1|TRBJ2-5|NA
TGCAGCGTCTCGGGGGAAGAGACCCAGTACTTC
CSVSGEETQYF
>NA|14|TRBV10-3|TRBJ1-4|NA
TGTGCCATCAGTGACGGGGTGCCTAATGAAAAACTGTTTTTT
CAISDGVPNEKLFF
>NA|15|TRBV7-9|TRBJ2-5|NA
TGTGCCAGCAGCCGTTCGGGGGAACCCCAAGAGACCCAGTACTTC
CASSRSGEPQETQYF
>NA|14|TRBV7-6|TRBJ1-5|NA
TGTGCCAGCAGTCCAGGGGTCCCCGGCATGCGCCAGCATTTT
CASSPGVPGMRQHF
>NA|13|TRBV19|TRBJ2-3|NA
TGTGCCAGTAGTGGAGGGGGCACAGATACGCAGTATTTT
CASSGGGTDTQYF
>TRBD1|13|TRBV9|TRBJ1-2|NA
TGTGCCAGCAGCGGACAGGGAAACTATGGCTACACCTTC
CASSGQGNYGYTF
>TRBD1|14|TRBV7-6|TRBJ2-3|NA
TGTGCCAGCAGCACGGGACAGTCCACAGATACGCAGTATTTT
CASSTGQSTDTQYF
>NA|10|TRBV20-1|TRBJ1-2|NA
TGCAGTGCTCCAAACTATGGCTACACCTTC
CSAPNYGYTF
>NA|13|TRBV7-8|TRBJ1-6|NA
TGTGCCAGCGCGGGGGGTAGTAACTCACCCCTCCACTTT
CASAGGSNSPLHF
>NA|13|TRBV10-3|TRBJ2-7|once
TGTGCCATCAGTCAGGGATTGGGGTACGAGCAGTACTTC
CAISQGLGYEQYF
>NA|16|TRBV7-9|TRBJ1-5|NA
TGTGCCAGCAGCTTAGGTAGGGGGGGAAGCAATCAGCCCCAGCATTTT
CASSLGRGGSNQPQHF
>TRBD1|17|TRBV9|TRBJ1-1|NA
TGTGCCAGCAGTCATGTGGGACAGACATCCTCGAGCACTGAAGCTTTCTTT
CASSHVGQTSSSTEAFF